These T cell receptor beta chains were read from a single sample in a study of T cell changes during pregnancy in multiple sclerosis. The method was immunoSEQ multiplex PCR; TCRdb's version includes in-frame clones alone and lacks a portion of them. The sample consists of 50,000 to 70,000 clones, roughly 93% of them appearing once. Material: peripheral blood, obtained after pregnancy. The receptors here all came from a female donor with multiple sclerosis, enrolled in a pregnancy study. The CDR3 runs from the conserved cysteine through the conserved F or W. A D gene is named only where the DNA matches it firmly. Clone size is shown for a subset of rows, as once, few, many or a class of expanded clone.

d_gene,v_gene,j_gene,abundance,CDR3aa,CDR3nt
.,TRBV18,TRBJ2-5,.,CASSPPRGETQYF,TGTGCCAGCTCACCACCGCGAGGGGAGACCCAGTACTTC
.,TRBV9,TRBJ2-5,once,CASSPTGGREETQYF,TGTGCCAGCAGCCCAACGGGGGGCCGAGAAGAGACCCAGTACTTC
TRBD2,TRBV28,TRBJ2-2,.,CASSPGGPGELFF,TGTGCCAGCAGCCCGGGGGGGCCCGGGGAGCTGTTTTTT
TRBD2,TRBV18,TRBJ2-1,.,CASSPEEWLAGVNEQFF,TGTGCCAGCTCACCGGAGGAGTGGCTAGCGGGAGTCAATGAGCAGTTCTTC
.,TRBV4-1,TRBJ2-7,.,CASSQGTQYEQYF,TGCGCCAGCAGCCAGGGGACTCAGTACGAGCAGTACTTC
.,TRBV6-1,TRBJ2-5,.,CASSHTGGSQETQYF,TGTGCCAGCAGTCACACGGGCGGGTCCCAAGAGACCCAGTACTTC
.,TRBV6-1,TRBJ2-6,.,CASRGTELGANVLTF,TGTGCCAGCAGGGGGACTGAGTTGGGGGCCAACGTCCTGACTTTC
.,TRBV4-1,TRBJ2-2,.,CASSHYSGTGELFF,TGCGCCAGCAGCCATTACTCAGGGACCGGGGAGCTGTTTTTT
.,TRBV27,TRBJ1-2,.,CASSLRGFAMGYGYTF,TGTGCCAGCAGTTTAAGGGGGTTCGCTATGGGCTATGGCTACACCTTC
.,TRBV11-2,TRBJ2-7,once,CASSVDNTYEQYF,TGTGCCAGCAGCGTCGACAATACCTACGAGCAGTACTTC
.,TRBV19,TRBJ1-2,.,CASSIPAGEGYTF,TGTGCCAGTAGTATACCTGCGGGGGAGGGCTACACCTTC
.,TRBV27,TRBJ2-3,.,CASSFRGRAASTDTQYF,TGTGCCAGCAGTTTCCGCGGCCGAGCAGCCAGCACAGATACGCAGTATTTT
TRBD1,TRBV30,TRBJ2-1,.,CAWGPGTGANEQFF,TGTGCCTGGGGCCCCGGGACAGGGGCCAATGAGCAGTTCTTC
.,TRBV7-2,TRBJ1-5,.,CASSLDGAGPQHF,TGTGCCAGCAGCTTAGATGGGGCTGGGCCCCAGCATTTT
.,TRBV11-3,TRBJ2-7,.,CASSPYRAQPYEQYF,TGTGCCAGCAGCCCTTACAGGGCCCAACCCTACGAGCAGTACTTC
TRBD1,TRBV5-1,TRBJ2-7,.,CASSLSGQSEQYF,TGCGCCAGCAGCTTGTCGGGACAGAGCGAGCAGTACTTC
.,TRBV18,TRBJ1-2,.,CASSPSALHGGGYTF,TGTGCCAGCTCACCATCGGCTCTTCACGGGGGTGGCTACACCTTC
.,TRBV7-8,TRBJ1-2,.,CASSLAYTGGRYGYTF,TGTGCCAGCAGCTTAGCGTACACGGGGGGCCGCTATGGCTACACCTTC
TRBD1,TRBV11-2,TRBJ1-1,once,CASRTQTGRMTEAFF,TGTGCCAGCAGAACCCAGACAGGGAGAATGACTGAAGCTTTCTTT
.,TRBV4-2,TRBJ2-2,.,CASSQEGRGSGELFF,TGTGCCAGCAGCCAAGAGGGTCGGGGTAGCGGGGAGCTGTTTTTT
TRBD1,TRBV6-1,TRBJ2-3,.,CASSEAGTGADTQYF,TGTGCCAGCAGTGAGGCCGGGACAGGGGCAGATACGCAGTATTTT
.,TRBV11-3,TRBJ2-5,once,CASSLEAGTRETQYF,TGTGCCAGCAGCTTAGAGGCAGGGACACGAGAGACCCAGTACTTC
.,TRBV7-3,TRBJ2-2,.,CASSTTANTGELFF,TGTGCCAGCAGCACGACAGCGAACACCGGGGAGCTGTTTTTT
.,TRBV5-8,TRBJ2-5,.,CASSSVFRQADTRQGTQYF,TGTGCCAGCAGCTCAGTTTTTAGACAGGCCGATACTCGTCAAGGGACCCAGTACTTC